The 27 T cell receptor beta chains below all came from one sample that was sequenced in a study of blood T cell repertoires in COVID-19. Profiling relied on immunoSEQ multiplex PCR, and the TCRdb table lists in-frame clones only, not all of them. Counted here are a few hundred thousand clones, 80% to 90% occurring once; the ten biggest clones make up about 2%. Sequencing was performed on PBMCs or T cells enriched from blood (not recorded which). These receptors all come from a man aged 25-45 years who had recovered from COVID-19.

This clone was counted once. At the DNA level, this CDR3 is encoded by other sequences in the same sample as well. The V call is TRBV2, the J call TRBJ1-5; D is unclear. Germline CDR1 and CDR2: SNHLY and FYNNEI. The CDR3 extends over 12 amino acids. Trimming shortened V by 3 bases and J by 4 bases, and 4 bases separated the two germline ends. CDR3 amino acids: CASSDTNQPQHF. As DNA, the CDR3 is TGTGCCAGCAGTGACACAAATCAGCCCCAGCATTTT.

V is TRBV5-1 and J is TRBJ1-1, with D possibly being TRBD1 (6 bases). V lost 3 bases to trimming and J lost 5 bases, with 17 bases between them. Germline V gene lookup returns CDR1 SGHRS and CDR2 YFSETQ. The CDR3 has 15 amino acids. The CDR3 reads CASSSPTGYETEAFF. In DNA, the CDR3 is TGCGCCAGCAGCTCCCCTACAGGGTACGAAACTGAAGCTTTCTTT.

V is TRBV4-3 and J is TRBJ1-2; D is uncertain. CDR1 is LGHNA and CDR2 is YSLEER in the germline V gene. The CDR3 runs 15 residues. The V end lost 1 base, the J end lost 0 bases, and 9 bases lay between the germline ends. The CDR3 coding sequence is TGCGCCAGCAGCCAAGGTTGGGGAGCTAACTATGGCTACACCTTC. Translating gives CASSQGWGANYGYTF.

The rearrangement joins TRBV7-9 to TRBJ2-3; D might be TRBD2 (7 bases). Germline V gene sequence: CDR1 SEHNR, CDR2 FQNEAQ (reference sequence). This CDR3 spans 15 amino acids. The ends were cut back, 5 bases at V and 5 bases at J, with 17 bases in the middle. CDR3 coding DNA: TGTGCCAGCAGCCCCCGAGGGGGGGGCGTAGATACGCAGTATTTT. Its translation is CASSPRGGGVDTQYF.

This clone appeared once. The J gene is TRBJ1-6, the V gene TRBV6-2 or TRBV6-3; D remains unclear. The CDR3 is made up of 15 amino acids. V lost 1 base, J lost 10 bases, and 14 bases lay in between. Germline CDR1 is MNHEY and CDR2 is SVGEGT. The CDR3 coding sequence is TGTGCCAGCAGTTACTTTAGAAAAGAAGAGTCACCCCTCCACTTT. Its translation: CASSYFRKEESPLHF.

The V gene is TRBV9, the J gene TRBJ1-1; D may be TRBD1 (5 bases). This CDR3 contains 13 residues. The germline CDR1 and CDR2 sequences are SGDLS and YYNGEE. Trimming cost V 2 bases and J 4 bases, with 9 bases left between them. CDR3 DNA: TGTGCCAGCAGCGTGACAGTTCTCACTGAAGCTTTCTTT. Its translation: CASSVTVLTEAFF.

The J gene is TRBJ1-2, the V gene TRBV5-1; D gene unclear. Trimming left V 3 bases short and J 7 bases short, with 22 bases between. The CDR3 is made up of 16 amino acids. CDR1 is SGHRS, CDR2 YFSETQ, per germline. CDR3 bases: TGCGCCAGCAGCTCGCGGGGAGAGTTAACGCGAGGTGGCTACACCTTC. Its protein is CASSSRGELTRGGYTF.

This clone has just a few counts. The rearrangement links TRBV6-2 or TRBV6-3 to TRBJ2-1; 11 bases agree with TRBD2. V trimming: 4 bases; J trimming: 3 bases; junction bases outside the gene matches: 5. Germline assignment: CDR1 MNHEY and CDR2 SVGEGT. The CDR3 has 16 amino acids. CDR3 in DNA: TGTGCCAGCAGTTCGACTAGCGGGAAATTCTACAATGAGCAGTTCTTC. This sequence encodes CASSSTSGKFYNEQFF.

V gene TRBV2 combines with J gene TRBJ1-2; D may be TRBD1 (5 bases). Trimming took 4 bases from V and 4 from J, leaving 7 bases between them. Germline V gives CDR1 SNHLY, CDR2 FYNNEI. The CDR3 is made up of 12 amino acids. CDR3 DNA: TGTGCCAGCAGTGTTGACAGCTATGGCTACACCTTC. It specifies CASSVDSYGYTF.

V gene TRBV7-2 combines with J gene TRBJ2-1; 10 nucleotides line up with TRBD2. There are 12 residues in the CDR3. Germline CDR1 SGHTA, CDR2 FQGNSA. Trimming cost V 4 bases and J 10 bases; bases outside gene matches: 1. CDR3 bases: TGTGCCAGCAGCTCGACTAGCGGGGAGCAGTTCTTC. It specifies CASSSTSGEQFF. Full variable domain (missing parts from reference TRBV7-2 and TRBJ2-1): GAGVSQSPSNKVTEKGKDVELRCDPISGHTALYWYRQSLGQGLEFLIYFQGNSAPDKSGLPSDRFSAERTGGSVSTLTIQRTQQEDSAVYLCASSSTSGEQFFGPGTRLTVL.

The chain uses TRBV6-5 and TRBJ2-3; D is unclear. Trimming took 2 bases from V and 15 from J, leaving 18 bases between them. The CDR3 contains 13 residues. The V gene's germline CDR1 is MNHEY and CDR2 SVGAGI. The chain's CDR3 is CASSYMLSGTPYF. CDR3 in DNA: TGTGCCAGCAGTTACATGCTCTCGGGTACTCCATATTTT.

The chain combines TRBV5-1 with TRBJ2-1; 8 positions match TRBD1. The CDR3 covers 17 residues. Germline loops: CDR1 SGHRS, CDR2 YFSETQ. Unmatched junction bases numbered 8, after V lost 3 bases and J lost 0 bases. This CDR3 is CASSYGQGLSSYNEQFF. CDR3 bases: TGCGCCAGCAGCTATGGACAGGGATTGAGCTCCTACAATGAGCAGTTCTTC.

The chain has TRBV4-3 and TRBJ1-5, with 7 bases that match TRBD1. Germline CDR1 and CDR2: LGHNA and YSLEER. After removal of 0 bases from V and 9 bases from J, the junction contained 8 bases not matched to a gene. The CDR3 extends over 15 amino acids. The CDR3: CASSQDLQGPRPQHF. DNA for the CDR3: TGCGCCAGCAGCCAAGATTTACAGGGGCCGCGGCCCCAGCATTTT.

This clone occurred once. The chain combines TRBV27 with TRBJ1-4; D uncertain. Germline-derived CDR1 and CDR2 are MNHEY and SMNVEV (reference sequence). Trimming removed 6 bases at V and 4 bases at J, with 6 bases between. CDR3 length equals 12 residues. This CDR3 reads CASRHSNEKLFF. The CDR3 nucleotides are TGTGCCAGCAGACACAGTAATGAAAAACTGTTTTTT.

The chain uses TRBV7-9 and TRBJ2-7, with D possibly matching TRBD2 (5 bases). V was pared by 3 bases and J by 10 bases, with 10 bases between. Germline lookup yields CDR1 SEHNR and CDR2 FQNEAQ (reference sequence). The CDR3 has 11 amino acids. The CDR3, as DNA: TGTGCCAGCAGCTTCAAACCGGGACAGTACTTC. Residues: CASSFKPGQYF.

The CDR3 spells CASRLTSSGNTIYF. CDR3 in DNA: TGTGCCAGCAGGTTAACGAGCTCTGGAAACACCATATATTTT. V gene TRBV7-9 combines with J gene TRBJ1-3, with D unresolved. With 6 bases removed from V and 0 bases from J, the gap between germline ends came to 9 bases. Per germline, CDR1 SEHNR and CDR2 FQNEAQ (reference sequence). The CDR3 is made up of 14 amino acids.

This clone was recorded once. The chain employs TRBV15 and TRBJ1-4, with unresolved D. From germline, CDR1 is LNHNV and CDR2 YYDKDF (reference sequence). CDR3 length: 15 residues. V shed 1 base and J shed 0 bases, with 6 bases lying between them. The CDR3: CATSRVPATNEKLFF. CDR3 coding DNA: TGTGCCACCAGCAGAGTGCCAGCAACTAATGAAAAACTGTTTTTT.

The V gene is TRBV18, the J gene TRBJ2-5, with TRBD2 as a possible D gene (5 bases). The CDR3 runs to 13 residues. Trimming took off 3 bases at V and 2 bases at J, with 7 bases between the two ends. In germline, CDR1 is KGHSH, CDR2 LQKENI. This CDR3 reads CASSPTIQETQYF. Here the CDR3 DNA reads TGTGCCAGCTCACCGACTATTCAAGAGACCCAGTACTTC.

The chain has TRBV5-4 and TRBJ1-2, with D maybe TRBD1 (6 bases). There are 16 residues in the CDR3. Germline V gene sequence: CDR1 SGHNT, CDR2 YYREEE (reference sequence). Trimming left V 0 bases short and J 0 bases short, with 12 bases between. In nucleotides, the CDR3 is TGTGCCAGCAGCTTGGCGCCTGGACAGACTAACTATGGCTACACCTTC. Amino acid sequence: CASSLAPGQTNYGYTF.

CDR3: CASSLVSNTEAFF. The CDR3, as DNA: TGCGCCAGCAGCTTGGTCTCGAACACTGAAGCTTTCTTT. The chain combines TRBV5-1 with TRBJ1-1; D not certain. Germline CDR1 is SGHRS and CDR2 is YFSETQ. V dropped 0 bases and J dropped 1 base, with 4 bases sitting between them. The CDR3 totals 13 residues.

This chain joins TRBV5-1 and TRBJ2-5, with 7 bases lining up with TRBD1. The CDR3 is 18 amino acids. V trimming: 0 bases; J trimming: 2 bases; junction bases outside the gene matches: 13. Per the germline V gene, CDR1 is SGHRS and CDR2 is YFSETQ. The DNA of the CDR3 is TGCGCCAGCAGCTTGGGGAGAACAGGGGAGTATGGTCAAGAGACCCAGTACTTC. Protein sequence: CASSLGRTGEYGQETQYF.

This chain connects TRBV3-1 (or the pseudogene TRBV3-2) to TRBJ2-1; TRBD2 matches 11 bases. CDR1 is LGHDT, CDR2 YNNKEL, per germline (reference sequence). The CDR3 extends over 14 amino acids. V lost 4 bases and J lost 8; bases outside the gene matches: 4. DNA of the CDR3: TGTGCCAGCAGCCTAGCGGGGGGGGTCTATGAGCAGTTCTTC. This gives the protein CASSLAGGVYEQFF.

The chain carries TRBV5-4 and TRBJ1-2; a weak D match, TRBD1 (5 bases). Germline assignment: CDR1 SGHNT and CDR2 YYREEE (reference sequence). Between the trimmed V and J ends, which lost 4 bases and 12 bases, there was a span of 19 bases. This CDR3 contains 13 residues. The CDR3 coding sequence is TGTGCCAGCAGCGAAAATATTAAACAGGCCCACACCTTC. This translates into CASSENIKQAHTF.

V and J are TRBV6-1 and TRBJ2-7; the match to TRBD1 covers 9 bases. The CDR3 loop spans 16 amino acids. Germline V gene sequence: CDR1 MNHNS, CDR2 SASEGT. J gave up 0 bases and V 1 base, and 4 bases lay outside the gene matches. The CDR3 loop reads CASSEGGDRVSYEQYF. CDR3 DNA sequence: TGTGCCAGCAGTGAAGGGGGGGACAGGGTCTCCTACGAGCAGTACTTC.

The chain joins TRBV9 to TRBJ2-1, with 16 nucleotides matching TRBD2. V was pared by 3 bases and J by 8 bases, with 5 bases of the junction left unmatched. The CDR3 has 16 amino acids. Per germline, CDR1 SGDLS and CDR2 YYNGEE. CDR3 nucleotides: TGTGCCAGCAGCGCCACGGGACTAGCGGGGGGGTATGAGCAGTTCTTC. It codes for CASSATGLAGGYEQFF.

The chain uses TRBV7-2 and TRBJ1-3; D unresolved. V dropped 1 base and J dropped 0 bases, with 10 bases sitting between them. CDR1 is SGHTA, CDR2 FQGNSA, per germline. CDR3 length: 16 residues. CDR3 loop: CASSLVRGFSGNTIYF. DNA for the CDR3: TGTGCCAGCAGCTTAGTCCGGGGTTTCTCTGGAAACACCATATATTTT.

This clone was recorded a few times. This rearrangement joins TRBV5-1 to TRBJ1-3; the match to TRBD1 covers 7 bases. The CDR3 consists of 15 residues. Germline CDR1 is SGHRS and CDR2 is YFSETQ. V lost 1 base, J lost 9 bases, and 10 bases stayed unmatched. The CDR3 coding sequence is TGCGCCAGCAGCTTGACAGGGGAACAACCCAGCACCATATATTTT. Translating gives CASSLTGEQPSTIYF.